Below are 5 T cell receptor beta chains sequenced from a single sample in a study of CD8+ T cells in alopecia areata. RNA extraction was followed by reverse transcription into cDNA, which acted as the sequencing template. This table comes from immunoSEQ multiplex PCR, and its TCRdb copy is limited to in-frame clones, with some not included. The sample consists of more than 90,000 clones, approximately 59% of them appearing once. Treatment defined: oral pan-JAK inhibitor, 5-10 mg twice daily. The source material was CD8+ T cells sorted from blood, sampled at week 4, from a patient treated with tofacitinib. The source is a human donor with alopecia areata.

This chain uses TRBV5-6 with TRBJ2-1; D may match TRBD1 or TRBD2 (5 bases each). Per the germline V gene, CDR1 is SGHDT and CDR2 is YYEEEE. The V and J ends lost 1 base and 5 bases respectively, with 22 bases between them. This CDR3 is 18 amino acids long. CDR3 sequence (DNA): TGTGCCAGCAGCTTGTATTGGGGAGCGCCAGGGAAAGACAATGAGCAGTTCTTC. It is translated as CASSLYWGAPGKDNEQFF. The full variable domain, its missing parts supplied by reference TRBV5-6 and TRBJ2-1, is DAGVTQSPTHLIKTRGQQVTLRCSPKSGHDTVSWYQQALGQGPQFIFQYYEEEERQRGNFPDRFSGHQFPNYSSELNVNALLLGDSALYLCASSLYWGAPGKDNEQFFGPGTRLTVL.

J is TRBJ1-4 and V is TRBV29-1; D gene uncertain. The CDR3 loop spans 12 amino acids. Germline-derived CDR1 and CDR2 are SQVTM and ANQGSEA. V was trimmed by 4 bases and J by 8 bases, leaving 11 bases between them. CDR3 sequence reads: CSVVGRGEKLFF. The DNA of the CDR3 is TGCAGCGTTGTTGGTCGTGGGGAAAAACTGTTTTTT.

The chain couples TRBV2 to TRBJ2-3; 7 nucleotides align to TRBD2. Per the germline V gene, CDR1 is SNHLY and CDR2 is FYNNEI. With V trimmed by 3 bases and J by 6 bases, 15 bases remained unmatched. This CDR3 is 17 amino acids long. DNA for the CDR3: TGTGCCAGCAGTGAGGGATTAGCGGGTCCGATACGGGATACGCAGTATTTT. It specifies CASSEGLAGPIRDTQYF. The variable domain in full, completed from reference TRBV2 and TRBJ2-3, reads EPEVTQTPSHQVTQMGQEVILRCVPISNHLYFYWYRQILGQKVEFLVSFYNNEISEKSEIFDDQFSVERPDGSNFTLKIRSTKLEDSAMYFCASSEGLAGPIRDTQYFGPGTRLTVL.

This chain uses TRBV28 with TRBJ1-6; 7 bases fit TRBD1. Per germline, CDR1 MDHEN and CDR2 SYDVKM. This CDR3 region has 16 residues. J was trimmed by 7 bases and V by 4 bases; bases with no gene match: 10. The CDR3 DNA reads as TGTGCCAGCAGTTCCGACAGGGTATCGGGGAATTCACCCCTCCACTTT. It yields the protein CASSSDRVSGNSPLHF. Together with reference TRBV28 and TRBJ1-6, the CDR3 gives the full variable domain: DVKVTQSSRYLVKRTGEKVFLECVQDMDHENMFWYRQDPGLGLRLIYFSYDVKMKEKGDIPEGYSVSREKKERFSLILESASTNQTSMYLCASSSDRVSGNSPLHFGNGTRLTVT.

CDR3 residues: CSVAGANQPQHF. Here the CDR3 DNA reads TGCAGCGTGGCCGGGGCAAATCAGCCCCAGCATTTT. The V call is TRBV29-1, the J call TRBJ1-5; D possibly corresponds to TRBD1 (5 bases). Germline values: CDR1 SQVTM, CDR2 ANQGSEA. The CDR3 consists of 12 residues. V lost 6 bases and J 4 bases, leaving 10 bases between the germline ends.